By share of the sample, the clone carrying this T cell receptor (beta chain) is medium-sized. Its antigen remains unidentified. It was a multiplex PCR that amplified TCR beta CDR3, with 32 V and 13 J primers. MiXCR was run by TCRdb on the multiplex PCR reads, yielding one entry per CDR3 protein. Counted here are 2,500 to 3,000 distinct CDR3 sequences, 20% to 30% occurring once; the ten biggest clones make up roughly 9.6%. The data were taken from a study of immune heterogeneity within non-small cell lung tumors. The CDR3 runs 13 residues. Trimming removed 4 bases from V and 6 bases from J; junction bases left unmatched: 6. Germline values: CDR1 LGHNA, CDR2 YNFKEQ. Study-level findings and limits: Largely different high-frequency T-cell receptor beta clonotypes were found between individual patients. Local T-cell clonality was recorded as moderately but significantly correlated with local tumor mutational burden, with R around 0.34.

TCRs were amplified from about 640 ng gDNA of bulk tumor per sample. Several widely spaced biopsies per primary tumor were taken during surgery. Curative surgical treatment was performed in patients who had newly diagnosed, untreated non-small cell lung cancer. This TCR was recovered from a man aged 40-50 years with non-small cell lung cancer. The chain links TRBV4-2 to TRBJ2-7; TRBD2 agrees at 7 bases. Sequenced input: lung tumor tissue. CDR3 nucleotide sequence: TGTGCCAGCAGCCGGGAGACTAGCAGCGAGCAGTACTTC. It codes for CASSRETSSEQYF.